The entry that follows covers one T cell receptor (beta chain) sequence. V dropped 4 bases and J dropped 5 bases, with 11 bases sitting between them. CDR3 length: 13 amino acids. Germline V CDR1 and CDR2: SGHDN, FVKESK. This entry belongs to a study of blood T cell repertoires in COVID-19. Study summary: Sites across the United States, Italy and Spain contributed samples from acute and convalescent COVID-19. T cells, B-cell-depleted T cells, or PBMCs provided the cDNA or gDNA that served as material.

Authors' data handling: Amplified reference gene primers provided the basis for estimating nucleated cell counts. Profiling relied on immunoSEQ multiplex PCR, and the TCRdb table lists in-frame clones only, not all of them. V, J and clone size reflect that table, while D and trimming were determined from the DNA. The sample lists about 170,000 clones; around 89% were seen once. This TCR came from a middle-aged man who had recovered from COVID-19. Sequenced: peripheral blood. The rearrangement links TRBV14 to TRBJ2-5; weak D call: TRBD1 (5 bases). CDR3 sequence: CASSRQLFETQYF. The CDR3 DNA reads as TGTGCCAGCAGCCGACAGCTCTTCGAGACCCAGTACTTC.